These 5 T cell receptor beta chains were sequenced from one sample in a study of blood T cell repertoires in COVID-19. TCRdb's table, derived via immunoSEQ multiplex PCR, lists solely in-frame clones and lacks some. This table holds about 92,000 clones, approximately 70% found once. Sequencing input: peripheral blood. The origin of the receptors is an older woman in a cohort sampled during active or convalescent COVID-19.

This clone was observed a handful of times. V and J are TRBV30 and TRBJ1-5; possibly TRBD1 for D (6 bases). The CDR3 contains 16 residues. Germline V CDR1 and CDR2: GTSNPN, SVGIG (reference sequence). With 6 bases removed from V and 4 bases from J, the gap between germline ends came to 22 bases. CDR3 coding DNA: TGTGCCTGCACTGGAGGGGGGGCGACCTATAATCAGCCCCAGCATTTT. Its protein is CACTGGGATYNQPQHF.

The chain links TRBV24-1 to TRBJ2-1, with TRBD2 identical over 10 bases. The length of the CDR3 is 15 residues. Germline assignment: CDR1 KGHDR and CDR2 SFDVKD. J gave up 6 bases and V 2 bases, and 3 bases lay outside the gene matches. The CDR3 nucleotides are TGTGCCACCAGTGATTCTAGGACTAGCGGCAATGAGCAGTTCTTC. Translated, it gives CATSDSRTSGNEQFF.

This clone was detected once. The chain has TRBV5-1 and TRBJ2-3, with 8 bases aligning to TRBD2. Trimming cost V 4 bases and J 2 bases; bases outside gene matches: 9. This CDR3 contains 16 residues. CDR1 and CDR2 from the germline V gene are SGHRS and YFSETQ. CDR3: CASSPGPSGSTDTQYF. For the CDR3, the DNA is TGCGCCAGCAGCCCCGGTCCTAGCGGGTCCACAGATACGCAGTATTTT.

The rearrangement joins TRBV4-1 to TRBJ2-7; tentative D call: TRBD1 (5 bases). In germline, CDR1 is MGHRA, CDR2 YSYEKL. V lost 0 bases to trimming and J lost 0 bases, with 12 bases between them. This CDR3 contains 16 residues. CDR3 nucleotides: TGCGCCAGCAGCCAAGAATGGGGCAGTTACTCCTACGAGCAGTACTTC. It codes for CASSQEWGSYSYEQYF.

This clone was counted once. The rearrangement joins TRBV2 to TRBJ2-1; 12 nucleotides match TRBD2. The length of the CDR3 is 19 residues. Germline V gene lookup returns CDR1 SNHLY and CDR2 FYNNEI. Trimming took 0 bases from V and 3 from J; bases not matched to a gene: 9. The chain's CDR3 is CASSEASSGGVVYYNEQFF. CDR3 DNA sequence: TGTGCCAGCAGTGAAGCGTCTAGCGGGGGGGTGGTCTACTACAATGAGCAGTTCTTC.